The rows below give T cell receptor beta chains drawn from one sample of a study of blood T cell repertoires in COVID-19. Here immunoSEQ multiplex PCR was the method, and the copy in TCRdb shows in-frame clones only, minus some. The sample records around 200,000 clones, roughly 83% being singletons. The material sequenced was peripheral blood. The receptors originated from a woman in her thirties or forties with COVID-19, enrolled during active disease. CDR3s include the opening cysteine and the closing phenylalanine or tryptophan. The listing skips clone size in some rows; elsewhere it reads once, few, many or a size class.

CASSFRLAGVYNEQFF,TRBV27,TRBJ2-1,-
CASTPGGLGTEAFF,TRBV5-1,TRBJ1-1,-
CASSPFRGAYEQYF,TRBV7-2,TRBJ2-7,-
CASSLGLLNYGYTF,TRBV5-1,TRBJ1-2,-
CASRRYNEQFF,TRBV6-5,TRBJ2-1,-
CASTTGRRGNQPQHF,TRBV7-8,TRBJ1-5,-
CASSITQGAFF,TRBV19,TRBJ1-1,once
CASSPRQGTNTEAFF,TRBV18,TRBJ1-1,-
CASSPGTELSTDTQYF,TRBV9,TRBJ2-3,-
CATSDETGTSGRGITGELFF,TRBV24-1,TRBJ2-2,-
CASSQRAGMNTEAFF,TRBV16,TRBJ1-1,-
CASTRLGGSNTEAFF,TRBV5-1,TRBJ1-1,-
CASRRTGVQPQHF,TRBV12-3/TRBV12-4,TRBJ1-5,-